Following are 6 T cell receptor beta chains from one sample sequenced in a study of blood T cell repertoires in COVID-19. Sequencing was performed with immunoSEQ multiplex PCR; in TCRdb, only in-frame clones are kept and a portion is missing. The table includes roughly 230,000 clones, around four fifths detected once. Sequencing was carried out using peripheral blood. These receptors were collected from a woman aged 55-70 years with active or convalescent COVID-19.

CDR3 region: CASSYSSGANTGELFF. Here the CDR3 DNA reads TGTGCCAGCAGTTACTCGTCAGGGGCGAACACCGGGGAGCTGTTTTTT. This chain joins TRBV6-5 and TRBJ2-2; possible D gene TRBD1, 6 bases. Trimming left V 0 bases short and J 0 bases short, with 8 bases between. The CDR3 contains 16 residues. Germline V lookup: CDR1 MNHEY, CDR2 SVGAGI.

In nucleotides, the CDR3 is TGTGCCAGCTCACCAGTACGGGGACTAGCGGGAGACACCGGGGAGCTGTTTTTT. This gives the protein CASSPVRGLAGDTGELFF. The rearrangement uses TRBV18 and TRBJ2-2; 14 nucleotides match TRBD2. The CDR3 loop spans 18 amino acids. The V gene's germline CDR1 is KGHSH and CDR2 LQKENI. Unmatched junction bases numbered 5, after V lost 2 bases and J lost 3 bases.

This chain joins TRBV7-6 and TRBJ2-1; D may be TRBD2 (7 bases). Trimming removed 4 bases from V and 9 bases from J, with 22 bases in between. Germline CDR1 and CDR2: SGHVS and FNYEAQ. CDR3 length equals 16 residues. In DNA, the CDR3 is TGTGCCAGCAGCTCAGCCACAGGGCTAGCGGTCATTGAGCAGTTCTTC. Amino acid sequence: CASSSATGLAVIEQFF. The complete variable domain, with remaining parts taken from reference TRBV7-6 and TRBJ2-1, reads GAGVSQSPRYKVTKRGQDVALRCDPISGHVSLYWYRQALGQGPEFLTYFNYEAQQDKSGLPNDRFSAERPEGSISTLTIQRTEQRDSAMYRCASSSATGLAVIEQFFGPGTRLTVL.

This clone has a single count. The chain carries TRBV25-1 and TRBJ2-1; 12 positions match TRBD2. From germline, CDR1 is MGHDK and CDR2 SYGVNS. The V gene end was trimmed by 6 bases and the J gene end by 5 bases; junction bases not matched to a gene: 2. The CDR3 spans 14 residues. CDR3 sequence reads: CASRTSGGHNEQFF. CDR3 sequence (DNA): TGTGCCAGCAGAACTAGCGGGGGGCACAATGAGCAGTTCTTC.

The gene calls are TRBV27 and TRBJ1-1; D unresolved. The CDR3 consists of 13 residues. The V and J ends lost 8 bases and 1 base respectively, with 11 bases between them. Looked up from germline, CDR1 is MNHEY and CDR2 is SMNVEV (reference sequence). CDR3 amino acids: CASGSQKNTEAFF. CDR3 coding DNA: TGTGCCAGCGGTTCCCAGAAGAACACTGAAGCTTTCTTT.

The chain combines TRBV30 with TRBJ1-1; possible D gene TRBD1, 6 bases. This CDR3 spans 14 amino acids. V lost 1 base to trimming and J lost 5 bases, with 14 bases between them. The V gene's germline CDR1 is GTSNPN and CDR2 SVGIG (reference sequence). For the CDR3, the DNA is TGTGCCTGGAGTGGATCGCAGGGGTGGACTGAAGCTTTCTTT. Translation: CAWSGSQGWTEAFF.